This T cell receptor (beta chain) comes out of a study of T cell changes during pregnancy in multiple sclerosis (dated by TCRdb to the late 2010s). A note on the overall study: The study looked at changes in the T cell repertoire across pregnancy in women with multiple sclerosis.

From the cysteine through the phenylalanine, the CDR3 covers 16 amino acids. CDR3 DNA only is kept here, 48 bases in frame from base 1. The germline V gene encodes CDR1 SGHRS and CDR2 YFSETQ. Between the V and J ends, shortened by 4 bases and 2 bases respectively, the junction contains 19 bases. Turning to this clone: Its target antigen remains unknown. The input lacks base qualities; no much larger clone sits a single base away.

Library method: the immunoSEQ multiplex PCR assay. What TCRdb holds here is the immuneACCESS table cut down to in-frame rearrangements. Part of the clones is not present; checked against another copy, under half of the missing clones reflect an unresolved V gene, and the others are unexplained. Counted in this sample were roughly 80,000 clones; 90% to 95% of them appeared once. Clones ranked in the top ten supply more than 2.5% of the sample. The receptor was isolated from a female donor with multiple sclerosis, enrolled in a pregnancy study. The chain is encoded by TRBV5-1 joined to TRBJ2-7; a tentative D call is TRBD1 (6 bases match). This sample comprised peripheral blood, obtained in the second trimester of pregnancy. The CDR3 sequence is CASSGELRGRTYEQYF. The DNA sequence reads TGCGCCAGCAGCGGAGAGCTCAGGGGACGGACCTACGAGCAGTACTTC.